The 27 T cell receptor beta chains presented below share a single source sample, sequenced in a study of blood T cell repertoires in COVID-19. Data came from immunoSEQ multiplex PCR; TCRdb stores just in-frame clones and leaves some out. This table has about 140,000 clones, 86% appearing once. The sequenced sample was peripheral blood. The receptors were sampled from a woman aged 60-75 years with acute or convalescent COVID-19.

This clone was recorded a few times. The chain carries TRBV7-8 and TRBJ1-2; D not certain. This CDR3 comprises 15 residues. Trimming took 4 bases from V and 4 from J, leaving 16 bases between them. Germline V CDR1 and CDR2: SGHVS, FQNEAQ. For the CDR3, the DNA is TGTGCCAGCAGCTCAACTCCGGGAGCTATCTATGGCTACACCTTC. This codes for CASSSTPGAIYGYTF.

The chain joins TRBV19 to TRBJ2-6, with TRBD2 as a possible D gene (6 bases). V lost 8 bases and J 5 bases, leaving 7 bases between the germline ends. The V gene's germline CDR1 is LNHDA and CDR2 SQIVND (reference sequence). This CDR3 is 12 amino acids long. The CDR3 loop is CASGDWANVLTF. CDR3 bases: TGTGCCAGTGGGGACTGGGCCAACGTCCTGACTTTC.

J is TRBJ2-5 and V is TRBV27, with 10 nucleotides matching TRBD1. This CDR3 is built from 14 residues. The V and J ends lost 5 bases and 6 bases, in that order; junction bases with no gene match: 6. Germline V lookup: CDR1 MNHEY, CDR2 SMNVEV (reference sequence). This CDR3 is CASSPGTGAQTQYF. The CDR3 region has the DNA TGTGCCAGCAGTCCCGGGACAGGGGCCCAGACCCAGTACTTC.

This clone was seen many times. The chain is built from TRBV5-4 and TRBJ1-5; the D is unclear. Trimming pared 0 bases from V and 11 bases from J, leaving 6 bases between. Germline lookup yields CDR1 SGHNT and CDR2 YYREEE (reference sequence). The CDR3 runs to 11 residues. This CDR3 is CASSLVPSQHF. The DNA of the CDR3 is TGTGCCAGCAGCTTGGTTCCGTCCCAGCATTTT.

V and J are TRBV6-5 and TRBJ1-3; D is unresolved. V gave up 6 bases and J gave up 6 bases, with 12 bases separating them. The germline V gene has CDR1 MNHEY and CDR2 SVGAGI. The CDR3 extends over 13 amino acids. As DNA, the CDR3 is TGTGCCAGCAGAGAGGCTCGGCTAAACACCATATATTTT. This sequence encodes CASREARLNTIYF.

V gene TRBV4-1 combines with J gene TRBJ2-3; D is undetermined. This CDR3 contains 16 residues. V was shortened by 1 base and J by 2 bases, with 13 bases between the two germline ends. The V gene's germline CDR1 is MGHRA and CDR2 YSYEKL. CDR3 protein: CASSQGALPDTDTQYF. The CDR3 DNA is TGCGCCAGCAGCCAAGGGGCGCTCCCGGACACAGATACGCAGTATTTT.

CDR3: CASSVEDQQGSYNEQFF. The CDR3 DNA is TGTGCCAGCAGCGTAGAGGACCAGCAGGGCTCCTACAATGAGCAGTTCTTC. This chain uses TRBV9 with TRBJ2-1, with D tentatively TRBD1 (5 bases). In germline, CDR1 is SGDLS, CDR2 YYNGEE. Trimming stripped 0 bases from V and 0 bases from J, with 13 bases between. The CDR3 spans 17 residues.

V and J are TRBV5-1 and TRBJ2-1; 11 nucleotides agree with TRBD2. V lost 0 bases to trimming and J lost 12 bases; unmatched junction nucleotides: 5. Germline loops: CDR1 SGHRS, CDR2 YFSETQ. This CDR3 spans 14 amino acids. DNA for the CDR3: TGCGCCAGCAGCTTGGTCACTCTAGCGGGGGGGCAGTTCTTC. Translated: CASSLVTLAGGQFF.

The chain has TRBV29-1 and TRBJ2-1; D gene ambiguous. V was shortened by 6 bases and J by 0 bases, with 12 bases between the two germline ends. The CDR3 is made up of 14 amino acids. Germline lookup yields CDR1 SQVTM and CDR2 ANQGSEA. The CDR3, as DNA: TGCAGCGTCCTAGACGTCAGCTCCTACAATGAGCAGTTCTTC. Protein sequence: CSVLDVSSYNEQFF.

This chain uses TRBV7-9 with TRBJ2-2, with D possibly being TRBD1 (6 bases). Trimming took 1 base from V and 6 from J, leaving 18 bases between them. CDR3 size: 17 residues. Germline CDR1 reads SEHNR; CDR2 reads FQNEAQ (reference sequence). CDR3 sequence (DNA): TGTGCCAGCAGCTTAGGCAGCTGGGGGCGCGGGTCCGGGGAGCTGTTTTTT. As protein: CASSLGSWGRGSGELFF.

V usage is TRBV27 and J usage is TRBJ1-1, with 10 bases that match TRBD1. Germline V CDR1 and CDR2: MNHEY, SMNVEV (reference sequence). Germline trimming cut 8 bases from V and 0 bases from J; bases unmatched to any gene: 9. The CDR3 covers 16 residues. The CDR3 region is CASGLGTGVMNTEAFF. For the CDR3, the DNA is TGTGCCAGCGGACTCGGGACAGGGGTTATGAACACTGAAGCTTTCTTT.

The CDR3 coding sequence is TGTGCCAGCAGCCCAGCGGCGGGTTGGGGGGGGACGAATGAAGCTTTCTTT. Translation gives CASSPAAGWGGTNEAFF. V usage is TRBV28 and J usage is TRBJ1-1, with D possibly being TRBD1 (5 bases). CDR1 and CDR2 from the germline V gene are MDHEN and SYDVKM. The CDR3 sequence is 17 residues long. Trimming removed 6 bases from V and 7 bases from J, with 27 bases in between.

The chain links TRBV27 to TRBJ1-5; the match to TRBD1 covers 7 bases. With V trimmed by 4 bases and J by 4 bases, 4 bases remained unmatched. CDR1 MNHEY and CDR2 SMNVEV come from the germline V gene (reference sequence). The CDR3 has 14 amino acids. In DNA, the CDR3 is TGTGCCAGCAGTTGGACAGGTGGGAATCAGCCCCAGCATTTT. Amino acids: CASSWTGGNQPQHF.

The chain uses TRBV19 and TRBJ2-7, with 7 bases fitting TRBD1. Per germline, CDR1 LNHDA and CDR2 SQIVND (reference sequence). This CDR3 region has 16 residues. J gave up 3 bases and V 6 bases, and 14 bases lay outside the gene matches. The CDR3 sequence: CASSARQQGTGYEQYF. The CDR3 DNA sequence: TGTGCCAGTAGCGCCAGGCAACAGGGGACCGGCTACGAGCAGTACTTC.

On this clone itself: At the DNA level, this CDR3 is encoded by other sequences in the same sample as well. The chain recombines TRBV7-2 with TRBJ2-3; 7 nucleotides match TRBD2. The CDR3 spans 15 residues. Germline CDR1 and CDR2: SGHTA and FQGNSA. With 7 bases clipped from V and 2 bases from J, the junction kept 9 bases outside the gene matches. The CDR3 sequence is CASTPERGSTDTQYF. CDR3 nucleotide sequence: TGTGCCAGCACCCCCGAGCGGGGATCCACAGATACGCAGTATTTT.

This CDR3 reads CASSTSGQGSEAFF. As DNA, the CDR3 is TGTGCCAGCAGTACATCGGGACAGGGTTCTGAAGCTTTCTTT. The chain is built from TRBV6-5 and TRBJ1-1; TRBD1 aligns across 9 bases. Germline CDR1 is MNHEY and CDR2 is SVGAGI. The CDR3 is 14 amino acids. V lost 5 bases and J lost 6; bases outside the gene matches: 7.

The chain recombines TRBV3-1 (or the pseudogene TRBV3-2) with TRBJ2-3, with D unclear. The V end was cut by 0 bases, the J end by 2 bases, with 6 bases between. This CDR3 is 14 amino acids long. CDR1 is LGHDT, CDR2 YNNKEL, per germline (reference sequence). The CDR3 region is CASSQDPVTDTQYF. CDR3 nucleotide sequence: TGTGCCAGCAGCCAAGATCCAGTCACAGATACGCAGTATTTT.

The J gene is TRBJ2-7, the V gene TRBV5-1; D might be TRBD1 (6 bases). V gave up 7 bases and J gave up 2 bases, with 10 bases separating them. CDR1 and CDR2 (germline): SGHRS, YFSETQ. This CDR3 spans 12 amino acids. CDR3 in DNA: TGCGCCAGCGCAGGGGATGCCTACGAGCAGTACTTC. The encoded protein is CASAGDAYEQYF. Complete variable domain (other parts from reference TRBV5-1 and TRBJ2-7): KAGVTQTPRYLIKTRGQQVTLSCSPISGHRSVSWYQQTPGQGLQFLFEYFSETQRNKGNFPGRFSGRQFSNSRSEMNVSTLELGDSALYLCASAGDAYEQYFGPGTRLTVT.

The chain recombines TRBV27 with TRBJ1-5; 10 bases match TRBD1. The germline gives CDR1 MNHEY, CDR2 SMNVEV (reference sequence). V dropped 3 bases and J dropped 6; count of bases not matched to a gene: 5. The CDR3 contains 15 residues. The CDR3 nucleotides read TGTGCCAGCAGTTTCGCGCGGGACAGGGGTCAGCCCCAGCATTTT. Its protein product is CASSFARDRGQPQHF.

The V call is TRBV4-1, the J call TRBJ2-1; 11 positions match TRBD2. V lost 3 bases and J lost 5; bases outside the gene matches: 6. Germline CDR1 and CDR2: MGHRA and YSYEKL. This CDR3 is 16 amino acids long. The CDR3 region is CASSHSTSGGDNEQFF. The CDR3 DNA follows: TGCGCCAGCAGCCACTCAACTAGCGGGGGTGACAATGAGCAGTTCTTC.

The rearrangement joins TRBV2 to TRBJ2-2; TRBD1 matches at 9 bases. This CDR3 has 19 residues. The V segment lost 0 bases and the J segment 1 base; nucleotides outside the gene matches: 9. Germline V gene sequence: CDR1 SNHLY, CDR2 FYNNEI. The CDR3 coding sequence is TGTGCCAGCAGTGAAGCGCAACTGCTGGGACAGGGGAACACCGGGGAGCTGTTTTTT. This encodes CASSEAQLLGQGNTGELFF. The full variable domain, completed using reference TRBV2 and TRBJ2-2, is EPEVTQTPSHQVTQMGQEVILRCVPISNHLYFYWYRQILGQKVEFLVSFYNNEISEKSEIFDDQFSVERPDGSNFTLKIRSTKLEDSAMYFCASSEAQLLGQGNTGELFFGEGSRLTVL.

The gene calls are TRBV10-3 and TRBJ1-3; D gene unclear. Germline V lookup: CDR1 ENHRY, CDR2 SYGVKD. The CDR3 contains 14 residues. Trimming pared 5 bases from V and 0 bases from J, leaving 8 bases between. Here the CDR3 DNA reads TGTGCCATCAGTCCCCTCCTCTCTGGAAACACCATATATTTT. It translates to CAISPLLSGNTIYF.

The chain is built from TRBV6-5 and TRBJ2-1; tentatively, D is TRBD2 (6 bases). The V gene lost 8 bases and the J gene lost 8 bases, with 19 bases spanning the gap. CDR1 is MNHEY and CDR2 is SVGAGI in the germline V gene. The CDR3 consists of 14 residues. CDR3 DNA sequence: TGTGCCAGCCTGACTAGTTGGGGTAGCGATGAGCAGTTCTTC. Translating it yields CASLTSWGSDEQFF.

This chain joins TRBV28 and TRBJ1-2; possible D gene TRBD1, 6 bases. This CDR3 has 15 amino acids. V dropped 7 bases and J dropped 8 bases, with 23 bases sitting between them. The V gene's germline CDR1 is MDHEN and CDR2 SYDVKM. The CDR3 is CASTLRPPKGVGYTF. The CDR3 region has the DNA TGTGCCAGCACCCTTAGGCCCCCTAAGGGGGTCGGCTACACCTTC.

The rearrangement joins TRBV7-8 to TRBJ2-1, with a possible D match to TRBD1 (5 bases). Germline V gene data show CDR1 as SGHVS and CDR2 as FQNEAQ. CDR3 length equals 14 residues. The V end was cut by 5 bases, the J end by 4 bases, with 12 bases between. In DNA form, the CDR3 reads TGTGCCAGCAGCCTCGACGCAGGGTACAATGAGCAGTTCTTC. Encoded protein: CASSLDAGYNEQFF.

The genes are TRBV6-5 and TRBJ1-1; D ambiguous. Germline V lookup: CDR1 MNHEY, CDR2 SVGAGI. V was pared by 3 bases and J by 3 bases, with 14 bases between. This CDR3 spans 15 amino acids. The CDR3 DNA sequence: TGTGCCAGCAGTTATACTTCGGCGGTCGACACTGAAGCTTTCTTT. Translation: CASSYTSAVDTEAFF.

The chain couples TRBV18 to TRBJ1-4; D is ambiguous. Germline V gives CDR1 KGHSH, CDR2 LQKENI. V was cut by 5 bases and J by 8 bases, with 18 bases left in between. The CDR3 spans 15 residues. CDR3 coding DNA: TGTGCCAGCTCATCCGGCGACGGGTCGGGAGAAAAACTGTTTTTT. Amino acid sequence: CASSSGDGSGEKLFF.